The present T cell receptor beta chain was sequenced within a study of T cells after yellow fever vaccination. General study results and limits: The booster saw the reappearance of most primary-vaccination clones (around 95% CD4, around 88% CD8).

The V end was cut by 0 bases, the J end by 0 bases, with 10 bases between. Germline V gene lookup returns CDR1 SGDLS and CDR2 YYNGEE. This CDR3 spans 16 amino acids. MiXCR was run by TCRdb on the 5' RACE reads, yielding one entry per CDR3 protein. The table lists a few hundred thousand distinct CDR3 sequences, around 4% of them singletons. This clonotype was seen only a few times. What it recognizes is unknown. The source of this sequence is a young man who received the YFV17D yellow fever vaccine. This sequence joins TRBV9 and TRBJ2-1; D possibly corresponds to TRBD2 (6 bases). Sample: PBMCs, taken on the day of the yellow fever booster vaccination. The CDR3 DNA sequence: TGTGCCAGCAGCGTAGAAGGACTAAGCTCCTACAATGAGCAGTTCTTC. Its protein is CASSVEGLSSYNEQFF. The whole variable domain, filled in from reference TRBV9 and TRBJ2-1, reads DSGVTQTPKHLITATGQRVTLRCSPRSGDLSVYWYQQSLDQGLQFLIQYYNGEERAKGNILERFSAQQFPDLHSELNLSSLELGDSALYFCASSVEGLSSYNEQFFGPGTRLTVL.